The 29 T cell receptor beta chains in this list originate from one sample, sequenced in a study of blood T cells in healthy people across ages. Alongside a J-beta primer mix, a sample-barcoded 5' primer served in a second PCR lasting roughly 6 to 11 cycles. TCRdb passed the 5' RACE reads through MiXCR, listing each CDR3 protein once. The top ten hold around 10% of the sample, which has about 1.6 million distinct CDR3 sequences, about 31% seen once. Sequenced sample: blood. Receptors were obtained from a woman in her thirties in good health.

This chain uses TRBV6-5 with TRBJ2-7, with 11 bases that match TRBD2. CDR1 and CDR2 (germline): MNHEY, SVGAGI. After removal of 7 bases from V and 0 bases from J, the junction contained 5 bases not matched to a gene. The CDR3 length is 15 residues. CDR3 amino acids: CASKISGGVSYEQYF. The CDR3 nucleotides read TGTGCCAGCAAAATTAGCGGGGGGGTCTCCTACGAGCAGTACTTC.

This clonotype was picked up many times. The chain carries TRBV7-9 and TRBJ2-7; D is unclear. Trimming took 1 base from V and 1 from J, leaving 11 bases between them. CDR3 length: 15 amino acids. Per the germline V gene, CDR1 is SEHNR and CDR2 is FQNEAQ (reference sequence). The CDR3 sequence is CASSLDRTLSYEQYF. The CDR3 DNA reads TGTGCCAGCAGCTTAGATCGAACATTATCCTACGAGCAGTACTTC.

This clonotype has more than one count but fewer than ten. V usage is TRBV6-5 and J usage is TRBJ2-1, with no clear D. CDR1 MNHEY and CDR2 SVGAGI come from the germline V gene. Trimming shortened V by 2 bases and J by 0 bases, and 8 bases separated the two germline ends. The CDR3 sequence is 15 residues long. The CDR3 DNA reads as TGTGCCAGCAGTTACGGAAAGAGCTCCTACAATGAGCAGTTCTTC. It translates to CASSYGKSSYNEQFF.

This clonotype was detected only a few times. J is TRBJ2-7 and V is TRBV12-3 or TRBV12-4, with D unclear. With 5 bases removed from V and 2 bases from J, the gap between germline ends came to 7 bases. The CDR3 sequence is 12 residues long. The DNA for the CDR3 is TGTGCCAGCAGTAACAGAGCCTACGAGCAGTACTTC. Its translation: CASSNRAYEQYF.

This clonotype was seen a few times. This sequence joins TRBV5-1 and TRBJ2-1; the D is unclear. The CDR3 contains 15 residues. Germline V gene lookup returns CDR1 SGHRS and CDR2 YFSETQ. With 2 bases removed from V and 2 bases from J, the gap between germline ends came to 11 bases. The CDR3 reads CASSLTEGTYNEQFF. CDR3 DNA: TGCGCCAGCAGCTTAACGGAAGGGACCTACAATGAGCAGTTCTTC. Filled out from reference TRBV5-1 and TRBJ2-1, the complete variable domain reads KAGVTQTPRYLIKTRGQQVTLSCSPISGHRSVSWYQQTPGQGLQFLFEYFSETQRNKGNFPGRFSGRQFSNSRSEMNVSTLELGDSALYLCASSLTEGTYNEQFFGPGTRLTVL.

This sequence joins TRBV2 and TRBJ1-2; possible D gene TRBD1, 5 bases. The CDR3 covers 13 residues. Germline assignment: CDR1 SNHLY and CDR2 FYNNEI. The V gene lost 4 bases and the J gene lost 6 bases, with 12 bases spanning the gap. The CDR3 sequence: CASSASGLDGYTF. CDR3 nucleotide sequence: TGTGCCAGCAGTGCTTCAGGGCTCGATGGCTACACCTTC.

The chain combines TRBV5-1 with TRBJ2-5, with TRBD1 as a possible D gene (6 bases). The CDR3 runs to 14 residues. Trimming pared 3 bases from V and 5 bases from J, leaving 14 bases between. Germline V CDR1 and CDR2: SGHRS, YFSETQ. The CDR3 bases are TGCGCCAGCAGCTCCCAACAGGGATGGGAGACCCAGTACTTC. Translating gives CASSSQQGWETQYF.

The chain has TRBV11-2 and TRBJ2-7, with D perhaps TRBD1 (5 bases). Looked up from germline, CDR1 is SGHAT and CDR2 is FQNNGV. The V gene lost 4 bases and the J gene lost 6 bases, with 16 bases spanning the gap. This CDR3 contains 14 residues. The CDR3 sequence is CASSSPKRRGEQYF. CDR3 nucleotides: TGTGCCAGCAGCTCCCCCAAAAGAAGGGGCGAGCAGTACTTC. Using reference TRBV11-2 and TRBJ2-7 for the parts outside the CDR3, the full variable domain is EAGVAQSPRYKIIEKRQSVAFWCNPISGHATLYWYQQILGQGPKLLIQFQNNGVVDDSQLPKDRFSAERLKGVDSTLKIQPAKLEDSAVYLCASSSPKRRGEQYFGPGTRLTVT.

The V gene is TRBV5-1, the J gene TRBJ2-2; D may correspond to TRBD1 or TRBD2 (5 bases each). V was clipped by 5 bases and J by 2 bases, with 13 bases between them. The CDR3 runs to 15 residues. Looked up from germline, CDR1 is SGHRS and CDR2 is YFSETQ. CDR3 coding DNA: TGCGCCAGCAGACCCGGGACCCCAAACACCGGGGAGCTGTTTTTT. Translated, it gives CASRPGTPNTGELFF.

The table lists this clonotype with a count of one. The genes are TRBV20-1 and TRBJ1-5, with D uncertain. CDR3 size: 14 residues. V was shortened by 4 bases and J by 2 bases, with 12 bases between the two germline ends. Germline V gene sequence: CDR1 DFQATT, CDR2 SNEGSKA (reference sequence). CDR3 loop: CSATGSSGNQPQHF. In nucleotides, the CDR3 is TGCAGTGCTACGGGGAGTAGCGGCAATCAGCCCCAGCATTTT.

The chain has TRBV5-1 and TRBJ2-7; no clear D gene. Germline CDR1 and CDR2: SGHRS and YFSETQ. The V end lost 3 bases, the J end lost 6 bases, and 13 bases lay between the germline ends. CDR3 size: 13 residues. CDR3 sequence reads: CASSSLLTGEQYF. The CDR3 nucleotides read TGCGCCAGCAGCTCCCTTCTTACCGGCGAGCAGTACTTC.

This clonotype was recorded at least ten times. The rearrangement uses TRBV29-1 and TRBJ2-1; 9 bases map to TRBD1. The CDR3 contains 15 residues. V was clipped by 3 bases and J by 4 bases; unmatched bases: 7. Per the germline V gene, CDR1 is SQVTM and CDR2 is ANQGSEA. The CDR3 nucleotides read TGCAGCGTTGACCGGAGACAGGGGGGATACAATGAGCAGTTCTTC. Translated, it gives CSVDRRQGGYNEQFF.

This clonotype was counted a few times. This sequence joins TRBV20-1 and TRBJ2-1, with 12 bases that match TRBD2. Germline-derived CDR1 and CDR2 are DFQATT and SNEGSKA (reference sequence). This CDR3 contains 16 residues. V dropped 0 bases and J dropped 4; count of bases not matched to a gene: 4. DNA of the CDR3: TGCAGTGCTAGAGACCCCACTAGCGGGAGGTACAATGAGCAGTTCTTC. Its protein is CSARDPTSGRYNEQFF.

V and J are TRBV6-1 and TRBJ1-1, with 8 bases matching TRBD1. The V segment lost 5 bases and the J segment 5 bases; nucleotides outside the gene matches: 7. The CDR3 contains 14 residues. CDR1 MNHNS and CDR2 SASEGT come from the germline V gene. CDR3 region: CASSNTGGGTEAFF. For the CDR3, the DNA is TGTGCCAGCAGTAACACAGGGGGGGGGACTGAAGCTTTCTTT.

The V and J genes are TRBV9 and TRBJ2-3, with D unresolved. Germline lookup yields CDR1 SGDLS and CDR2 YYNGEE. V was clipped by 4 bases and J by 4 bases, with 16 bases between them. This CDR3 has 15 residues. The CDR3 spells CASSPVGEEPDTQYF. CDR3 DNA sequence: TGTGCCAGCAGCCCTGTCGGAGAAGAACCAGATACGCAGTATTTT.

The genes are TRBV20-1 and TRBJ1-1; D ambiguous. This CDR3 has 12 residues. CDR1 and CDR2 from the germline V gene are DFQATT and SNEGSKA (reference sequence). CDR3 protein: CRGTFLNTEAFF. CDR3 nucleotide sequence: TGCAGGGGAACGTTTTTGAACACTGAAGCTTTCTTT.

The chain recombines TRBV6-5 with TRBJ2-7; the D gene is possibly TRBD2 (6 bases). V was pared by 10 bases and J by 3 bases, with 22 bases between. CDR3 size: 15 residues. Per the germline V gene, CDR1 is MNHEY and CDR2 is SVGAGI. The CDR3 DNA reads TGTGCCACTTCCGTCGGGACTCCAAGGTACTACGAGCAGTACTTC. Translating gives CATSVGTPRYYEQYF.

This clonotype was seen a few times. The rearrangement uses TRBV7-9 and TRBJ2-1; 9 positions agree with TRBD1. CDR1 is SEHNR, CDR2 FQNEAQ, per germline (reference sequence). The CDR3 consists of 18 residues. V trimming: 5 bases; J trimming: 2 bases; junction bases outside the gene matches: 13. CDR3 nucleotides: TGTGCCAGCAGCAACCGGGACAGGGTGCTACTCACCTACAATGAGCAGTTCTTC. Translating gives CASSNRDRVLLTYNEQFF.

The rearrangement links TRBV5-5 to TRBJ1-4; a weak D match, TRBD1 (5 bases). V lost 1 base to trimming and J lost 7 bases, with 14 bases between them. The germline gives CDR1 SGHKS, CDR2 YYEKEE (reference sequence). The CDR3 runs to 15 residues. The CDR3 DNA follows: TGTGCCAGCAGCTTGTTTTCAGGGCGTGGTGAAAAACTGTTTTTT. Translation gives CASSLFSGRGEKLFF.

V is TRBV11-2 and J is TRBJ2-2, with D hard to call. Per germline, CDR1 SGHAT and CDR2 FQNNGV. CDR3 length equals 16 residues. The V end lost 1 base, the J end lost 1 base, and 10 bases lay between the germline ends. The CDR3 DNA reads TGTGCCAGCAGCTTAGGGCTATGGAAGAACACCGGGGAGCTGTTTTTT. Residues: CASSLGLWKNTGELFF.

This chain links TRBV9 with TRBJ1-5; weak D call: TRBD1 (6 bases). Germline-derived CDR1 and CDR2 are SGDLS and YYNGEE. Trimming stripped 2 bases from V and 0 bases from J, with 9 bases between. The length of the CDR3 is 15 residues. CDR3 DNA: TGTGCCAGCAGCGTGGAGGGGGATAGCAATCAGCCCCAGCATTTT. Encoded protein: CASSVEGDSNQPQHF.

This clonotype was detected a few times. This chain uses TRBV20-1 with TRBJ1-6; D possibly corresponds to TRBD1 (6 bases). V was trimmed by 3 bases and J by 6 bases, leaving 9 bases between them. There are 13 residues in the CDR3. Germline CDR1 is DFQATT and CDR2 is SNEGSKA (reference sequence). CDR3 DNA sequence: TGCAGTGCTAGTGTACAGGGTAATTCACCCCTCCACTTT. This codes for CSASVQGNSPLHF.

The genes are TRBV20-1 and TRBJ1-1; 9 bases agree with TRBD1. The CDR3 extends over 16 amino acids. After removal of 5 bases from V and 2 bases from J, the junction contained 12 bases not matched to a gene. Germline lookup yields CDR1 DFQATT and CDR2 SNEGSKA (reference sequence). CDR3: CSASPGQGDRNTEAFF. The CDR3 bases are TGCAGTGCTTCCCCGGGACAGGGTGATCGAAACACTGAAGCTTTCTTT.

This clonotype has only a few counts. The rearrangement joins TRBV5-1 to TRBJ2-3; 10 bases align to TRBD2. CDR1 and CDR2 (germline): SGHRS, YFSETQ. V trimming: 4 bases; J trimming: 5 bases; junction bases outside the gene matches: 7. The CDR3 is made up of 15 amino acids. The CDR3 coding sequence is TGCGCCAGCAGCCCTGGACTAGCGGTGGGAGATACGCAGTATTTT. Its translation: CASSPGLAVGDTQYF.

This chain links TRBV5-1 with TRBJ2-3; D not resolved. CDR1 is SGHRS, CDR2 YFSETQ, per germline. This CDR3 is built from 13 residues. Trimming took 4 bases from V and 7 from J, leaving 13 bases between them. The CDR3 bases are TGCGCCAGCAGCGAGCAAACAAGCAATACGCAGTATTTT. Its protein is CASSEQTSNTQYF.

Regarding this clonotype: This may come from a read error, since a much larger clone is one base off. The rearrangement joins TRBV4-1 to TRBJ2-5; D gene uncertain. V was cut by 0 bases and J by 11 bases, with 10 bases left in between. The germline gives CDR1 MGHRA, CDR2 YSYEKL. CDR3 length equals 12 residues. CDR3 sequence: CASSQDVGPQYF. The DNA for the CDR3 is TGCGCCAGCAGCCAAGACGTGGGCCCTCAGTACTTC.

A few counts support this clonotype. The chain combines TRBV20-1 with TRBJ1-5; 8 bases line up with TRBD1. Germline V gene sequence: CDR1 DFQATT, CDR2 SNEGSKA (reference sequence). This CDR3 spans 15 amino acids. The V gene end was trimmed by 2 bases and the J gene end by 5 bases; junction bases not matched to a gene: 8. CDR3 sequence: CSARRPGQVDQPQHF. The CDR3 DNA is TGCAGTGCTAGAAGACCGGGACAGGTAGATCAGCCCCAGCATTTT.

This chain uses TRBV5-1 with TRBJ1-1; no clear D. Trimming took 7 bases from V and 1 from J, leaving 14 bases between them. The germline V gene has CDR1 SGHRS and CDR2 YFSETQ. The CDR3 has 14 amino acids. The CDR3 DNA follows: TGCGCCAGCTGCCCTGTGGGTAAGAACACTGAAGCTTTCTTT. Translated, it gives CASCPVGKNTEAFF.

This clonotype has more than one count but fewer than ten. The V gene is TRBV21-1, the J gene TRBJ2-5; the table's D call TRBD2 went unverified against the DNA. TRBV21-1 is annotated as a pseudogene. The CDR3 contains 13 residues. The CDR3 DNA reads TGTGCCAGCAGGACTGCTAGCGCAGAGACCCAGTACTTC. This sequence encodes CASRTASAETQYF.